The rows below give T cell receptor beta chains drawn from one sample of a study of PD-1 blockade in classical Hodgkin lymphoma. Clones were sequenced by immunoSEQ multiplex PCR, and TCRdb holds only the in-frame ones, with some missing. The top ten clones hold approximately 9.6% of a sample with about 150,000 clones, about 78% of them seen once. Sequenced here: peripheral blood mononuclear cells (PBMCs), sampled before the second cycle of nivolumab. The source is a human donor with classical Hodgkin lymphoma. Each CDR3 is given with its conserved first and last residue. Each record gives: CDR3 protein, CDR3 DNA, J gene, D gene, V gene, clone size. The D gene is left open where the match is weak. Not every row has a clone size; where given, it reads once, few, many or a size class.

CASREDRAIPGGYTF TGTGCCAGCAGGGAGGACAGGGCCATTCCGGGAGGCTACACCTTC TRBJ1-2 TRBD1 TRBV7-2 .
CASARDREVMDGYTF TGTGCCAGCGCAAGAGACAGGGAAGTTATGGATGGCTACACCTTC TRBJ1-2 TRBD1 TRBV2 .
CSVDSGASTDTQYF TGCAGCGTTGATTCGGGGGCGAGCACAGATACGCAGTATTTT TRBJ2-3 . TRBV29-1 .
CASSLGQGAKGSQPQHF TGTGCCAGCAGTCTCGGACAGGGGGCAAAAGGCTCTCAGCCCCAGCATTTT TRBJ1-5 TRBD1 TRBV27 few
CASSYSRGNYGYTF TGTGCCAGCAGTTACTCGAGAGGGAACTATGGCTACACCTTC TRBJ1-2 . TRBV6-6 .
CASSFGGGRGETQYF TGTGCCAGCAGCTTCGGCGGGGGGCGAGGAGAGACCCAGTACTTC TRBJ2-5 TRBD2 TRBV7-9 few
CASSLGTTGNTIYF TGTGCCAGCAGCCTCGGGACCACTGGAAACACCATATATTTT TRBJ1-3 . TRBV7-9 .
CASSQDLADYYEQYF TGCGCCAGCAGCCAAGATTTGGCAGACTATTACGAGCAGTACTTC TRBJ2-7 . TRBV4-3 .
CASLVKEGYTF TGTGCCAGTCTGGTTAAGGAGGGCTACACCTTC TRBJ1-2 . TRBV19 few
CASSKVIGQGLNEQFF TGTGCCAGCAGCAAAGTTATAGGACAGGGGCTAAATGAGCAGTTCTTC TRBJ2-1 . TRBV21-1 .
CASSYTPPNTGELFF TGTGCCAGCAGTTACACACCTCCGAACACCGGGGAGCTGTTTTTT TRBJ2-2 . TRBV6-5 .
CASSRGGLALLYNEQFF TGCGCCAGCAGCAGGGGTGGACTAGCCCTTTTATACAATGAGCAGTTCTTC TRBJ2-1 TRBD2 TRBV4-1 .
CASSRLAPSGELFF TGCGCCAGCAGCCGCCTAGCGCCCTCCGGGGAGCTGTTTTTT TRBJ2-2 . TRBV5-1 .
CASRIATNEKLFF TGTGCCAGCAGAATTGCAACTAATGAAAAACTGTTTTTT TRBJ1-4 . TRBV28 .
CASSFFLQGREQYF TGTGCCAGCAGCTTCTTCCTACAGGGGAGGGAGCAGTACTTC TRBJ2-5 . TRBV7-2 .
CASSYSTSGTRQFF TGTGCCAGCAGTTATTCGACTAGCGGGACGCGTCAGTTCTTC TRBJ2-1 TRBD2 TRBV6-5 .
CSAGREGTSNTEAFF TGCAGCGCTGGGAGAGAGGGGACATCGAACACTGAAGCTTTCTTT TRBJ1-1 . TRBV29-1 .
CASSPEEQGVTEAFF TGTGCCAGCTCACCAGAGGAACAGGGTGTCACTGAAGCTTTCTTT TRBJ1-1 . TRBV18 .
CSASEYYGYTF TGCAGTGCTAGCGAATACTATGGCTACACCTTC TRBJ1-2 . TRBV20-1 .
CASSLEQAGHEQFF TGTGCCAGCAGCTTAGAACAGGCTGGGCATGAGCAGTTCTTC TRBJ2-1 . TRBV7-9 .
CASSGRQGAVTDTQYF TGTGCCAGCAGTGGGAGACAGGGGGCGGTAACAGATACGCAGTATTTT TRBJ2-3 TRBD1 TRBV2 once
CASSAGLAGTGELFF TGTGCCAGCAGCGCGGGACTAGCGGGGACCGGGGAGCTGTTTTTT TRBJ2-2 TRBD2 TRBV5-4 few
CASSPRLNEAGNEQFF TGTGCCAGCTCACCCCGTCTTAATGAAGCCGGCAATGAGCAGTTCTTC TRBJ2-1 . TRBV18 .
CASRMTSGKEFAKNIQYF TGTGCCAGCAGGATGACTAGCGGGAAGGAATTTGCCAAAAACATTCAGTACTTC TRBJ2-4 TRBD2 TRBV27 .
CASGLGQGYNEQFF TGTGCTAGTGGTTTGGGACAGGGATACAATGAGCAGTTCTTC TRBJ2-1 TRBD1 TRBV12-5 once
CASSYSVESPLHF TGTGCCAGCAGTTACTCGGTGGAATCACCCCTCCACTTT TRBJ1-6 . TRBV6-5 .
CASSPMDGTDTQYF TGTGCCAGCTCACCAATGGACGGCACAGATACGCAGTATTTT TRBJ2-3 . TRBV18 once
CASSPSGTSTDTQYF TGTGCCAGCAGCCCTAGCGGGACTAGCACAGATACGCAGTATTTT TRBJ2-3 TRBD2 TRBV7-6 .
CASSLAQGNEKLFF TGTGCCAGCAGCTTGGCGCAGGGGAATGAAAAACTGTTTTTT TRBJ1-4 . TRBV4-2 .
CASSVDRFNYGYTF TGTGCCAGCAGTGTTGACAGGTTCAACTATGGCTACACCTTC TRBJ1-2 . TRBV6-4 .
CASSWEPGAGGNTEAFF TGTGCCAGCAGTTGGGAGCCCGGGGCAGGGGGGAACACTGAAGCTTTCTTT TRBJ1-1 TRBD1 TRBV28 .
CASNRGLGDEQYF TGTGCCAGCAACAGGGGGCTGGGGGACGAGCAGTACTTC TRBJ2-7 TRBD1 TRBV7-9 .
CSAKRGYEQYF TGCAGTGCTAAACGGGGCTACGAGCAGTACTTC TRBJ2-7 . TRBV20-1 few
CASSPTGRDNEQFF TGTGCCAGCTCACCCACAGGGAGAGACAATGAGCAGTTCTTC TRBJ2-1 . TRBV18 .
CASRWDRGRGYTF TGCGCCAGCAGATGGGACAGGGGAAGGGGCTACACCTTC TRBJ1-2 TRBD1 TRBV5-1 .
CASSWVEGNTEAFF TGTGCCAGCAGTTGGGTTGAGGGGAACACTGAAGCTTTCTTT TRBJ1-1 . TRBV28 few
CASSLGDGRDLRDTQYF TGTGCCAGCAGCTTAGGTGATGGCAGGGACTTAAGGGATACGCAGTATTTT TRBJ2-3 . TRBV7-6 .
CASSYSRDSGNTIYF TGTGCCAGCAGTTACTCAAGGGACTCTGGAAACACCATATATTTT TRBJ1-3 . TRBV6-6 .
CAISESVRPYEQYF TGTGCCATCAGTGAGTCGGTCAGACCCTACGAGCAGTACTTC TRBJ2-7 . TRBV10-3 .
CASSQGFLNTEAFF TGTGCCAGCAGCCAGGGGTTTTTGAACACTGAAGCTTTCTTT TRBJ1-1 . TRBV5-4 .
CASSLELVTDEQYF TGTGCCAGCAGCTTGGAGCTAGTCACCGACGAGCAGTACTTC TRBJ2-7 . TRBV5-4 .
CASRQGQGPYYEQYF TGTGCCAGCAGGCAAGGACAGGGGCCCTACTACGAGCAGTACTTC TRBJ2-7 TRBD1 TRBV6-6 .
CASSQDRGIGELFF TGTGCCAGCAGCCAAGATCGGGGCATCGGGGAGCTGTTTTTT TRBJ2-2 . TRBV14 .
CASTRRDTDQPQHF TGTGCCAGCACTCGCCGGGACACCGATCAGCCCCAGCATTTT TRBJ1-5 . TRBV6-5 few
CASSTRQGTSPLHF TGTGCCAGCAGCACTAGACAGGGGACTTCACCCCTCCACTTT TRBJ1-6 TRBD1 TRBV7-9 .
CASSLLQNSPLHF TGTGCCAGCAGCCTCCTACAAAATTCACCCCTCCACTTT TRBJ1-6 . TRBV7-2 .